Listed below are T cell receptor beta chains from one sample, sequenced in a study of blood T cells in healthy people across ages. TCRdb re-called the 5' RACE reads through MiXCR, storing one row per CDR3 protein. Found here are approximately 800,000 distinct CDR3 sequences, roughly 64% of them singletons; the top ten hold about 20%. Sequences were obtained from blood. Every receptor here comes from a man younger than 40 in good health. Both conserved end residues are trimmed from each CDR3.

cdr3_aa: SADRANYGYT
v_call: TRBV20-1
j_call: TRBJ1-2

cdr3_aa: ASSAQMATGTQY
v_call: TRBV11-2
j_call: TRBJ2-3

cdr3_aa: AIRERGGASYNEQF
v_call: TRBV10-3
j_call: TRBJ2-1

cdr3_aa: ASRASGIYEQY
v_call: TRBV27
j_call: TRBJ2-7

cdr3_aa: ASSIATSGEQPQH
v_call: TRBV19
j_call: TRBJ1-5

cdr3_aa: AISAGTLSYEQY
v_call: TRBV10-3
j_call: TRBJ2-7

cdr3_aa: ASTRTAYGYT
v_call: TRBV12-3/TRBV12-4
j_call: TRBJ1-2

cdr3_aa: SARAAGALEQY
v_call: TRBV20-1
j_call: TRBJ2-7

cdr3_aa: ASSDTGTGTNYGYT
v_call: TRBV7-9
j_call: TRBJ1-2

cdr3_aa: ASSFRHGGVNEQF
v_call: TRBV7-2
j_call: TRBJ2-1

cdr3_aa: ASSLAGGSGGGYEQF
v_call: TRBV5-8
j_call: TRBJ2-1

cdr3_aa: ASSYGPRLGANTEAF
v_call: TRBV6-5
j_call: TRBJ1-1

cdr3_aa: ASSLNWDRGLRTQY
v_call: TRBV28
j_call: .

cdr3_aa: ASSSQANYGYT
v_call: TRBV27
j_call: TRBJ1-2

cdr3_aa: ASRFGQSNQPQH
v_call: TRBV12-3/TRBV12-4
j_call: TRBJ1-5

cdr3_aa: SVTGGTNYEQY
v_call: TRBV29-1
j_call: TRBJ2-7

cdr3_aa: SARSGTSVDIQY
v_call: TRBV20-1
j_call: .

cdr3_aa: ASRMGRPPPYEQY
v_call: TRBV5-8
j_call: .

cdr3_aa: ASSLLSGRVEETQY
v_call: TRBV5-1
j_call: TRBJ2-5

cdr3_aa: ASSPPAEAPY
v_call: TRBV28
j_call: TRBJ2-7

cdr3_aa: ASSPPAYEQY
v_call: TRBV7-9
j_call: TRBJ2-7

cdr3_aa: ASSFMGPRGKTQY
v_call: TRBV7-9
j_call: TRBJ2-5

cdr3_aa: ASSLGGEAYGYT
v_call: TRBV7-9
j_call: TRBJ1-2

cdr3_aa: ASSSDRIYGYT
v_call: TRBV6-6
j_call: TRBJ1-2

cdr3_aa: SAKSGLNEQF
v_call: TRBV20-1
j_call: TRBJ2-1

cdr3_aa: ASTPLEDEKLF
v_call: TRBV28
j_call: TRBJ1-4

cdr3_aa: SASYRENYGYT
v_call: TRBV20-1
j_call: TRBJ1-2

cdr3_aa: ASSLWRETQF
v_call: TRBV7-2
j_call: .

cdr3_aa: ASSYGAAVNTEAF
v_call: TRBV6-6
j_call: TRBJ1-1

cdr3_aa: ASTSGYNEKLF
v_call: TRBV6-5
j_call: TRBJ1-4

cdr3_aa: ASTKRGGRRDTQY
v_call: TRBV2
j_call: TRBJ2-3

cdr3_aa: AWSVGRGSTEAF
v_call: TRBV30
j_call: TRBJ1-1

cdr3_aa: ASSQDVSQETQY
v_call: TRBV3-1
j_call: TRBJ2-5

cdr3_aa: ASSQRPGGQGARGTEAF
v_call: TRBV4-1
j_call: TRBJ1-1

cdr3_aa: SVALMNTEAF
v_call: TRBV29-1
j_call: TRBJ1-1

cdr3_aa: SARVGLRETQY
v_call: TRBV20-1
j_call: TRBJ2-5

cdr3_aa: AIRPGQSSYEQY
v_call: TRBV10-3
j_call: TRBJ2-7

cdr3_aa: ASSLIGSAGGTPDTQY
v_call: TRBV11-2
j_call: TRBJ2-3

cdr3_aa: SVDGAASGLSYNEQF
v_call: TRBV29-1
j_call: TRBJ2-1

cdr3_aa: SARLTDLNKGTKNIQY
v_call: TRBV20-1
j_call: TRBJ2-4

cdr3_aa: AGSHGTDHNREQY
v_call: TRBV3-1
j_call: TRBJ2-5

cdr3_aa: ASSEYGEQF
v_call: TRBV2
j_call: TRBJ2-1

cdr3_aa: ASSSYRTADGYT
v_call: TRBV7-2
j_call: TRBJ1-2

cdr3_aa: ASSLVAGVDSEQY
v_call: TRBV5-1
j_call: TRBJ2-7

cdr3_aa: ASSVNPAGLSTDAQY
v_call: TRBV2
j_call: TRBJ2-3

cdr3_aa: SVGTGRGVETQY
v_call: TRBV29-1
j_call: TRBJ2-5

cdr3_aa: ASSPPGAHGYT
v_call: TRBV7-2
j_call: TRBJ1-2

cdr3_aa: ARCPIGGLYEQY
v_call: TRBV28
j_call: TRBJ2-7